The 2 T cell receptor beta chains below all came from one sample that was sequenced in a study of cytotoxic CD8 clonotypes in ibrutinib-treated CLL. Clones were read by immunoSEQ multiplex PCR, and TCRdb kept only the in-frame ones, dropping some. Here the sample spans roughly 50,000 clones, 50% to 65% being singletons. Specimen: PBMCs, collected after 24 months of ibrutinib treatment. These receptors came from a human donor with chronic lymphocytic leukemia.

This clone has a count of ten or more. V usage is TRBV6-1 and J usage is TRBJ2-3; D is possibly TRBD1 or TRBD2 (5 bases each). The CDR3 is 15 residues long. CDR1 and CDR2 (germline): MNHNS, SASEGT. V lost 4 bases, J lost 3 bases, and 14 bases lay in between. CDR3 region: CASSVARDPTDTQYF. Here the CDR3 DNA reads TGTGCCAGCAGTGTAGCTCGGGACCCTACAGATACGCAGTATTTT.

V usage is TRBV2 and J usage is TRBJ2-7; D may be TRBD1 (8 bases). Germline-derived CDR1 and CDR2 are SNHLY and FYNNEI. The CDR3 loop spans 16 amino acids. V was pared by 7 bases and J by 9 bases, with 28 bases between. The DNA for the CDR3 is TGTGCCAGCATTCTCTCCCGGGGGGCAGGGGGCGCAGGGCAGTACTTC. Translated: CASILSRGAGGAGQYF.